The entry below describes one T cell receptor beta chain. Its antigen is as yet unknown. This record comes from a study of cytomegalovirus exposure and HLA in healthy donors. The wider study: Earlier results showed 90 million to 120 million unique TCR beta sequences derived from roughly 190 million T cells. Findings and limits, study-wide: The productive fraction for most TCR beta V segments was about 87% or about 30% in an earlier analysis. The authors judged a highly shared variant cluster likely a sequencing artifact.

Healthy bone marrow donors made up the cohort. A multiplex PCR was run with 60 Vbeta primers and 13 Jbeta primers. TCRdb keeps only in-frame clones here, not all; method: immunoSEQ multiplex PCR. The table lists under 150,000 clones, approximately 74% of them singletons. The CDR3 is 15 amino acids. This TCR was sampled from a woman between 40 and 55 years old in good health and CMV-seropositive. The genes are TRBV12-2 and TRBJ1-2; TRBD1, the D gene given by the table, was not confirmed from the DNA. TRBV12-2 is a listed pseudogene. The sample was PBMCs. CDR3 coding DNA: TGTGCAAGTCGCTTACGGGGACAGGGGAACTATGGCTACACCTTC. Its protein product is CASRLRGQGNYGYTF.